These T cell receptor beta chains were read from a single sample in a study of monozygotic twins with inflammatory bowel disease. No DNA is given; TCRdb re-called the 5' RACE reads and lists each CDR3 protein once. Found here are about 450,000 distinct CDR3 sequences; the top ten clones hold about 2.4%. Sequenced sample: blood. The source of these receptors is a human donor with ulcerative colitis or Crohn's disease, or a healthy co-twin of an affected twin (not recorded which). The CDR3 runs from the conserved cysteine through the conserved F or W. Each record gives: J gene, V gene, CDR3 protein.

j_call: TRBJ2-2
v_call: TRBV2
cdr3_aa: CASSDHRGRITGELFF

j_call: TRBJ1-2
v_call: TRBV6-1
cdr3_aa: CASSEGTAYGYTF

j_call: TRBJ2-1
v_call: TRBV7-8
cdr3_aa: CASSPTSGWEDEQFF

j_call: TRBJ1-1
v_call: TRBV29-1
cdr3_aa: CSVASGNTEAFF

j_call: TRBJ2-3
v_call: TRBV20-1
cdr3_aa: CSADRVAGALDTQYF

j_call: TRBJ2-1
v_call: TRBV7-3
cdr3_aa: CASSLQGTDTYNEQFF

j_call: TRBJ2-4
v_call: TRBV5-1
cdr3_aa: CASSSRDTPKNIQYF

j_call: TRBJ2-2
v_call: TRBV5-5
cdr3_aa: CASSPTGEVTGELFF

j_call: TRBJ2-2
v_call: TRBV28
cdr3_aa: CASRAGGNTGELFF

j_call: TRBJ2-3
v_call: TRBV10-3
cdr3_aa: CAISDGLGGSTDTQYF

j_call: TRBJ2-1
v_call: TRBV20-1
cdr3_aa: CSASRYNEQFF

j_call: TRBJ1-2
v_call: TRBV29-1
cdr3_aa: CSVGEGQGWGYTF